The clone carrying this TCR beta chain was seen a handful of times. Antigen unknown. This entry comes from a study of cytomegalovirus exposure and HLA in healthy donors. Study as a whole: Of all 360 or so donors who were genotyped, 80% to 85% belonged to the Caucasian-associated ancestry cluster.

With 0 bases removed from V and 5 bases from J, the gap between germline ends came to 11 bases. There are 14 residues in the CDR3. Germline CDR1 and CDR2: KGHSH and LQKENI. Use of 60 Vbeta and 13 Jbeta primers characterized the PCR. Measured with immunoSEQ multiplex PCR; TCRdb has only the in-frame clones, and not every one. The table has 150,000 to 200,000 clones, about 9.4% seen once. General observations from the study: A missense DCLRE1C variant was associated with V- and J-gene trimming of TCR beta chains in a later analysis, and an independent cohort replicated the association. The authors later found most CMV-associated TCR beta chains appeared HLA-restricted.

The chain has TRBV18 and TRBJ2-7, with a weak D call TRBD1 (5 bases). The specimen sequenced was PBMCs. This TCR came from a woman aged 25 to 45 in good health and CMV-seropositive. CDR3 DNA sequence: TGTGCCAGCTCACCACCAAAAGGGGTACACGAGCAGTACTTC. Amino acids: CASSPPKGVHEQYF. The full variable domain, with the rest looked up from reference TRBV18 and TRBJ2-7, is NAGVMQNPRHLVRRRGQEARLRCSPMKGHSHVYWYRQLPEEGLKFMVYLQKENIIDESGMPKERFSAEFPKEGPSILRIQQVVRGDSAAYFCASSPPKGVHEQYFGPGTRLTVT.